A single sample gave rise to the 22 T cell receptor beta chains below, sequenced in a study of T-cell reconstitution after alpha-beta-depleted transplantation in children. As it was prepared, the TCRbeta library received unique molecular identifiers. TCRdb independently ran MiXCR on the PCR reads; one entry per CDR3 protein. The sample contains about 580,000 distinct CDR3 sequences, 20% to 25% of which appear only once. The sample was PBMCs, mostly from graft donor cells, taken 360 days after TCRalphabeta/CD19-depleted stem cell transplant. The receptors originated from a boy in the first two years of life who had a stem cell transplant for acute myeloid leukemia, so the T cells may come from the graft donor.

This clonotype has at least ten counts. The chain carries TRBV20-1 and TRBJ2-3, with D perhaps assigned TRBD1 or TRBD2 (6 bases each). CDR3 length: 16 amino acids. Germline-derived CDR1 and CDR2 are DFQATT and SNEGSKA (reference sequence). V shed 0 bases and J shed 0 bases, with 13 bases lying between them. The CDR3 DNA follows: TGCAGTGCTAGAGACCCCGGGGGCCTAAGCACAGATACGCAGTATTTT. Its translation is CSARDPGGLSTDTQYF.

In the case of this clonotype: A read error is possible here, since a much larger clone lies one base away. The chain links TRBV20-1 to TRBJ2-7; possibly TRBD2 for D (6 bases). The DNA end is more similar to TRBJ2-1, so the J call may be wrong. The CDR3 runs 14 residues. Per the germline V gene, CDR1 is DFQATT and CDR2 is SNEGSKA (reference sequence). The CDR3 loop reads CSAGRPGLSYEQFF. The CDR3 bases are TGCAGTGCTGGACGACCGGGACTTTCCTACGAGCAGTTCTTC.

This chain connects TRBV7-2 to TRBJ1-5; D is possibly TRBD1 (5 bases). This CDR3 is 16 amino acids long. Germline CDR1 and CDR2: SGHTA and FQGNSA. V was shortened by 0 bases and J by 9 bases, with 18 bases between the two germline ends. The CDR3 coding sequence is TGTGCCAGCAGCTTAGCGCTAGGGGTCTCTCAGCCGCCCCAGCATTTT. Translated, it gives CASSLALGVSQPPQHF.

The table lists this clonotype with a few counts. This rearrangement joins TRBV20-1 to TRBJ2-3, with unresolved D. V dropped 6 bases and J dropped 1 base, with 17 bases sitting between them. Germline CDR1 and CDR2: DFQATT and SNEGSKA (reference sequence). This CDR3 comprises 15 residues. The CDR3 here is CSAPSRLLGTDTQYF. DNA for the CDR3: TGCAGTGCCCCATCCCGACTCCTTGGCACAGATACGCAGTATTTT.

This clonotype was counted between two and nine times. The V call is TRBV24-1, the J call TRBJ2-1; D is uncertain. Germline V gives CDR1 KGHDR, CDR2 SFDVKD. The CDR3 length is 13 residues. V lost 4 bases to trimming and J lost 7 bases, with 10 bases between them. The CDR3 region is CATSETLKNEQFF. The CDR3 nucleotides are TGTGCCACCAGTGAAACTCTCAAAAATGAGCAGTTCTTC.

The rearrangement uses TRBV5-5 and TRBJ2-2; no reliable D call. Trimming cost V 3 bases and J 0 bases, with 6 bases left between them. CDR1 and CDR2 (germline): SGHKS, YYEKEE (reference sequence). The CDR3 contains 14 residues. The CDR3 DNA reads TGTGCCAGCAGCTCAGATCCGAACACCGGGGAGCTGTTTTTT. It translates to CASSSDPNTGELFF. The complete variable domain, with remaining parts taken from reference TRBV5-5 and TRBJ2-2, reads DAGVTQSPTHLIKTRGQQVTLRCSPISGHKSVSWYQQVLGQGPQFIFQYYEKEERGRGNFPDRFSARQFPNYSSELNVNALLLGDSALYLCASSSDPNTGELFFGEGSRLTVL.

This clonotype was observed a few times. The chain joins TRBV7-2 to TRBJ2-1; 8 bases are a match to TRBD1. CDR1 is SGHTA and CDR2 is FQGNSA in the germline V gene. The CDR3 totals 16 residues. V lost 5 bases and J lost 0; bases outside the gene matches: 6. CDR3 amino acids: CASSPYQGASYNEQFF. In nucleotides, the CDR3 is TGTGCCAGCAGCCCCTACCAGGGGGCCTCCTACAATGAGCAGTTCTTC.

This chain links TRBV5-4 with TRBJ2-3, with D perhaps TRBD2 (6 bases). The CDR3 is 16 residues long. Per the germline V gene, CDR1 is SGHNT and CDR2 is YYREEE (reference sequence). V lost 2 bases to trimming and J lost 2 bases, with 15 bases between them. CDR3 amino acids: CASSFLVTGDTDTQYF. The CDR3 DNA reads TGTGCCAGCAGCTTTTTGGTAACGGGGGACACAGATACGCAGTATTTT.

V and J are TRBV12-3 or TRBV12-4 and TRBJ1-5; maybe TRBD1 (5 bases). V was trimmed by 3 bases and J by 7 bases, leaving 13 bases between them. This CDR3 contains 14 residues. CDR3 nucleotides: TGTGCCAGCAGTTTGACAGTCGGGGGGCAGCCCCAGCATTTT. This sequence encodes CASSLTVGGQPQHF.

The rearrangement joins TRBV20-1 to TRBJ2-2; possibly TRBD2 for D (6 bases). This CDR3 spans 14 amino acids. Germline CDR1 DFQATT, CDR2 SNEGSKA (reference sequence). V was trimmed by 3 bases and J by 4 bases, leaving 12 bases between them. CDR3 in DNA: TGCAGTGCTAGCGGCGGGGTCCCCACCGGGGAGCTGTTTTTT. It encodes CSASGGVPTGELFF.

Concerning this clonotype itself: A much larger clone differs from this one at a single base, so this may be a read error. J is TRBJ2-7 and V is TRBV12-3 or TRBV12-4; 7 nucleotides match TRBD1. The CDR3 extends over 15 amino acids. V lost 2 bases and J lost 0; bases outside the gene matches: 4. In DNA form, the CDR3 reads TGTGCCAGCAGTTTACAGGGGGTCCTCTCCTACGAGCAGTACTTC. This sequence encodes CASSLQGVLSYEQYF.

This sequence joins TRBV20-1 and TRBJ2-3, with 7 bases fitting TRBD1. J lost 2 bases, V lost 3 bases, and 5 bases had no gene match. CDR3 length: 14 residues. Germline CDR1 and CDR2: DFQATT and SNEGSKA (reference sequence). The CDR3 region has the DNA TGCAGTGCTAGGACAGGGACAGCCACAGATACGCAGTATTTT. Its protein product is CSARTGTATDTQYF.

This clonotype was recorded many times. This sequence joins TRBV6-1 and TRBJ2-7; D might be TRBD1 or TRBD2, each matching 5 bases. The CDR3 contains 15 residues. Trimming stripped 10 bases from V and 4 bases from J, with 23 bases between. The V gene's germline CDR1 is MNHNS and CDR2 SASEGT. The CDR3 nucleotides are TGTGCCACCGGCCCAATTAGAGGGGTCGGGTACGAGCAGTACTTC. This codes for CATGPIRGVGYEQYF.

This clonotype was detected only a few times. The chain uses TRBV28 and TRBJ2-3, with TRBD1 matching 7 bases. The CDR3 is 18 amino acids. Germline V gene sequence: CDR1 MDHEN, CDR2 SYDVKM. V lost 5 bases, J lost 8 bases, and 22 bases stayed unmatched. CDR3 coding DNA: TGTGCCAGCAGTCCCAATCCCGGGACAGCTATTGGGACGGGTACGCAGTATTTT. This translates into CASSPNPGTAIGTGTQYF. Looking up the rest from reference TRBV28 and TRBJ2-3 gives the full variable domain: DVKVTQSSRYLVKRTGEKVFLECVQDMDHENMFWYRQDPGLGLRLIYFSYDVKMKEKGDIPEGYSVSREKKERFSLILESASTNQTSMYLCASSPNPGTAIGTGTQYFGPGTRLTVL.

In this sample, this clonotype turned up many times. The chain has TRBV6-1 and TRBJ2-5; 9 nucleotides agree with TRBD1. The J segment lost 5 bases and the V segment lost 6 bases, leaving 1 base of the junction unmatched. The CDR3 consists of 12 residues. Germline loops: CDR1 MNHNS, CDR2 SASEGT. This CDR3 reads CASRGQGETQYF. The CDR3, as DNA: TGTGCCAGCAGGGGACAGGGTGAGACCCAGTACTTC.

This chain links TRBV4-3 with TRBJ1-2; 9 bases match TRBD1. Germline trimming cut 2 bases from V and 6 bases from J; bases unmatched to any gene: 4. The length of the CDR3 is 14 residues. The germline V gene encodes CDR1 LGHNA and CDR2 YSLEER. This CDR3 is CASSQRDRVDGYTF. In nucleotides, the CDR3 is TGCGCCAGCAGCCAAAGGGACAGGGTTGATGGCTACACCTTC.

The CDR3 bases are TGCAGTGCTAGAGGACCATCTAACTGGATACCTAACTATGGCTACACCTTC. The encoded protein is CSARGPSNWIPNYGYTF. This sequence joins TRBV20-1 and TRBJ1-2; D not resolved. The V end was cut by 1 base, the J end by 0 bases, with 18 bases between. The CDR3 is 17 amino acids. The germline V gene has CDR1 DFQATT and CDR2 SNEGSKA (reference sequence).

This clonotype was counted only a few times. The CDR3 nucleotides are TGCATGGGGGCGGGCACTGAAGCTTTCTTT. Translation: CMGAGTEAFF. The genes are TRBV20-1 and TRBJ1-1, with D maybe TRBD1 (6 bases). The CDR3 is made up of 10 amino acids. Per germline, CDR1 DFQATT and CDR2 SNEGSKA (reference sequence).

This clonotype was found a few times. The J gene is TRBJ2-5, the V gene TRBV29-1; a weak D match, TRBD1 (5 bases). The germline V gene has CDR1 SQVTM and CDR2 ANQGSEA. The CDR3 runs 13 residues. Trimming removed 3 bases from V and 2 bases from J, with 10 bases in between. DNA of the CDR3: TGCAGCGTTGATTCCTCAGGGCAAGAGACCCAGTACTTC. Its translation is CSVDSSGQETQYF. The complete variable domain, with remaining parts taken from reference TRBV29-1 and TRBJ2-5, reads SAVISQKPSRDICQRGTSLTIQCQVDSQVTMMFWYRQQPGQSLTLIATANQGSEATYESGFVIDKFPISRPNLTFSTLTVSNMSPEDSSIYLCSVDSSGQETQYFGPGTRLLVL.

In this sample, this clonotype turned up a few times. The chain recombines TRBV6-2 or TRBV6-3 with TRBJ1-2; TRBD1 matches at 9 bases. The CDR3 sequence is 14 residues long. Looked up from germline, CDR1 is MNHEY and CDR2 is SVGEGT. Trimming cost V 2 bases and J 8 bases; bases outside gene matches: 6. CDR3 sequence reads: CASSYGTGQGGYTF. The DNA for the CDR3 is TGTGCCAGCAGTTACGGGACAGGGCAAGGAGGCTACACCTTC.

This clonotype was seen a handful of times. This chain uses TRBV5-1 with TRBJ2-3; 9 nucleotides match TRBD2. Losses at the gene ends were 0 bases for V and 5 bases for J; bases not matched to a gene: 7. This CDR3 has 16 residues. Looked up from germline, CDR1 is SGHRS and CDR2 is YFSETQ. The CDR3 nucleotides are TGCGCCAGCAGCTTGGTCGGCGGGGGGGCAGGAGATACGCAGTATTTT. Its translation: CASSLVGGGAGDTQYF.

V gene TRBV29-1 combines with J gene TRBJ1-2; tentatively, D is TRBD1 (6 bases). This CDR3 has 13 residues. Trimming stripped 7 bases from V and 0 bases from J, with 12 bases between. Germline loops: CDR1 SQVTM, CDR2 ANQGSEA. CDR3 amino acids: CSAWTVPNYGYTF. DNA of the CDR3: TGCAGCGCTTGGACAGTCCCTAACTATGGCTACACCTTC.